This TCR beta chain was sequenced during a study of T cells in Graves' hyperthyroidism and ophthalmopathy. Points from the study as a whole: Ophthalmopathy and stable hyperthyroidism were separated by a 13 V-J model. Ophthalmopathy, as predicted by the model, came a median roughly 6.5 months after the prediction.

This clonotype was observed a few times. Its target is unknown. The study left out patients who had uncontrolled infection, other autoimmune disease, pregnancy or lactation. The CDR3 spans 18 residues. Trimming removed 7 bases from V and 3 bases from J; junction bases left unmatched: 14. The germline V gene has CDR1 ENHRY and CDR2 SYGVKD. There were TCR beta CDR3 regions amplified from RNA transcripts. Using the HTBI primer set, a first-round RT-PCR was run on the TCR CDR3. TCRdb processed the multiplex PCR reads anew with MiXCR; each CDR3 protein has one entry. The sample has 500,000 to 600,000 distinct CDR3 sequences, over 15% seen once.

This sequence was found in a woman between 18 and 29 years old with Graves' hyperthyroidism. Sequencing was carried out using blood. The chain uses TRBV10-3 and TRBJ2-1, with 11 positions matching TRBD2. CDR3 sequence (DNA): TGTGCCATCAATAATGCCGGGACTAGCGGAGTGAACTACAATGAGCAGTTCTTC. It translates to CAINNAGTSGVNYNEQFF.